Listed here are 24 T cell receptor beta chains from one sample, sequenced in a study of T cell responses to AZD1222 COVID-19 vaccine. TCRdb's copy holds only in-frame clones and misses some; the assay was immunoSEQ multiplex PCR. Among tens of thousands of clones listed, 90% were seen once. The material sequenced was peripheral blood, taken on day 0 of AZD1222 vaccination. These receptors were obtained from an adult in good health.

The chain is built from TRBV10-2 and TRBJ2-7, with TRBD1 as a possible D gene (6 bases). Per the germline V gene, CDR1 is WSHSY and CDR2 is SAAADI. This CDR3 is 14 amino acids long. V was cut by 5 bases and J by 2 bases, with 13 bases left in between. The CDR3 region is CASSTRDTAYEQYF. In DNA, the CDR3 is TGCGCCAGCAGTACCCGGGACACTGCCTACGAGCAGTACTTC.

The chain links TRBV5-4 to TRBJ1-1; D not resolved. The germline gives CDR1 SGHNT, CDR2 YYREEE (reference sequence). Between the trimmed V and J ends, which lost 0 bases and 1 base, there was a span of 4 bases. CDR3 length: 13 residues. CDR3 sequence (DNA): TGTGCCAGCAGCTTGGAGGAGAACACTGAAGCTTTCTTT. Protein: CASSLEENTEAFF.

The chain carries TRBV11-3 and TRBJ1-1, with 7 bases fitting TRBD1. The germline gives CDR1 SGHNT, CDR2 YENEEA. The J segment lost 6 bases and the V segment lost 0 bases, leaving 1 base of the junction unmatched. The CDR3 is 13 amino acids. CDR3 protein: CASSLDGTAEAFF. The CDR3 DNA reads TGTGCCAGCAGCTTAGACGGGACAGCTGAAGCTTTCTTT.

CDR3 loop: CAWSPGVGEKLFF. The CDR3 DNA is TGTGCCTGGAGTCCGGGCGTTGGCGAAAAACTGTTTTTT. The chain joins TRBV30 to TRBJ1-4; D unresolved. The length of the CDR3 is 13 residues. The ends were cut back, 2 bases at V and 8 bases at J, with 12 bases in the middle. The germline V gene has CDR1 GTSNPN and CDR2 SVGIG (reference sequence).

The V gene is TRBV7-9, the J gene TRBJ1-1; D gene ambiguous. This CDR3 has 14 amino acids. Per the germline V gene, CDR1 is SEHNR and CDR2 is FQNEAQ (reference sequence). Trimming took off 2 bases at V and 0 bases at J, with 7 bases between the two ends. CDR3: CASSLRELNTEAFF. CDR3 sequence (DNA): TGTGCCAGCAGCTTAAGAGAACTGAACACTGAAGCTTTCTTT.

The gene calls are TRBV29-1 and TRBJ1-1; D gene unclear. Deletions cut 3 bases from V and 0 bases from J, with 11 bases between. Germline V gene lookup returns CDR1 SQVTM and CDR2 ANQGSEA. The CDR3 is made up of 14 amino acids. The CDR3, as DNA: TGCAGCGTTGACGCCCCAGAGCTGAACACTGAAGCTTTCTTT. Translation gives CSVDAPELNTEAFF.

CDR3 in amino acids: CASSSLSGGDGEAFF. The CDR3 coding sequence is TGTGCCAGCAGCTCGCTATCAGGGGGCGACGGTGAAGCTTTCTTT. The rearrangement uses TRBV11-2 and TRBJ1-1; 8 bases are a match to TRBD1. Germline CDR1 is SGHAT and CDR2 is FQNNGV. The J segment lost 7 bases and the V segment lost 4 bases, leaving 11 bases of the junction unmatched. The CDR3 covers 15 residues.

V and J are TRBV2 and TRBJ1-6; D is unresolved. This CDR3 is 15 amino acids long. CDR1 and CDR2 from the germline V gene are SNHLY and FYNNEI. V gave up 4 bases and J gave up 8 bases, with 15 bases separating them. Written as DNA, the CDR3 is TGTGCCAGCAGTGCTGAGTCCCTCGGGGATTCACCCCTCCACTTT. It yields the protein CASSAESLGDSPLHF.

For the CDR3, the DNA is TGCGCCAGCAGCTTGGGTTTTGATAGATCGAACACCGGGGAGCTGTTTTTT. As protein: CASSLGFDRSNTGELFF. The chain joins TRBV5-1 to TRBJ2-2; D is uncertain. This CDR3 has 17 amino acids. The V end lost 0 bases, the J end lost 0 bases, and 12 bases lay between the germline ends. Germline CDR1 reads SGHRS; CDR2 reads YFSETQ.

V and J are TRBV19 and TRBJ1-1; D uncertain. The CDR3 covers 15 residues. The germline gives CDR1 LNHDA, CDR2 SQIVND (reference sequence). The V end lost 1 base, the J end lost 1 base, and 10 bases lay between the germline ends. The CDR3 DNA reads TGTGCCAGTAGTATAGTAGCAGCTGCGAACACTGAAGCTTTCTTT. Amino acids: CASSIVAAANTEAFF. Combining the CDR3 with reference TRBV19 and TRBJ1-1 gives the whole variable domain DGGITQSPKYLFRKEGQNVTLSCEQNLNHDAMYWYRQDPGQGLRLIYYSQIVNDFQKGDIAEGYSVSREKKESFPLTVTSAQKNPTAFYLCASSIVAAANTEAFFGQGTRLTVV.

The J gene is TRBJ1-1, the V gene TRBV11-1; D gene ambiguous. This CDR3 region has 12 residues. Germline V gene sequence: CDR1 SGHAT, CDR2 FQDESV (reference sequence). Trimming removed 1 base at V and 5 bases at J, with 5 bases between. CDR3 sequence: CASSLGFTEAFF. CDR3 sequence (DNA): TGTGCCAGCAGCTTAGGGTTTACTGAAGCTTTCTTT. Drawing the rest from reference TRBV11-1 and TRBJ1-1, the complete variable domain is EAEVAQSPRYKITEKSQAVAFWCDPISGHATLYWYRQILGQGPELLVQFQDESVVDDSQLPKDRFSAERLKGVDSTLKIQPAELGDSAMYLCASSLGFTEAFFGQGTRLTVV.

This rearrangement joins TRBV10-3 to TRBJ1-2; D is perhaps TRBD1 (5 bases). The germline V gene has CDR1 ENHRY and CDR2 SYGVKD. The CDR3 extends over 15 amino acids. Trimming cost V 2 bases and J 6 bases, with 16 bases left between them. For the CDR3, the DNA is TGTGCCATCAGTGAGGCGTTGGGGGGATCTCATGGCTACACCTTC. Translation gives CAISEALGGSHGYTF.

The genes are TRBV7-3 and TRBJ1-6; 7 nucleotides align to TRBD1. Germline values: CDR1 SGHTA, CDR2 FQGTGA. The CDR3 is 13 residues long. V lost 3 bases, J lost 8 bases, and 1 base stayed unmatched. The CDR3, as DNA: TGTGCCAGCAGCTTCGGACAGGATTCACCCCTCCACTTT. It codes for CASSFGQDSPLHF.

The chain recombines TRBV7-2 with TRBJ2-4, with TRBD1 matching over 9 bases. With 1 base clipped from V and 2 bases from J, the junction kept 3 bases outside the gene matches. CDR1 SGHTA and CDR2 FQGNSA come from the germline V gene. The CDR3 runs to 16 residues. For the CDR3, the DNA is TGTGCCAGCAGCTTAGGGACAGGGGAACCCAAAAACATTCAGTACTTC. Encoded protein: CASSLGTGEPKNIQYF. The complete variable domain, with remaining parts taken from reference TRBV7-2 and TRBJ2-4, reads GAGVSQSPSNKVTEKGKDVELRCDPISGHTALYWYRQSLGQGLEFLIYFQGNSAPDKSGLPSDRFSAERTGGSVSTLTIQRTQQEDSAVYLCASSLGTGEPKNIQYFGAGTRLSVL.

The chain couples TRBV9 to TRBJ1-6, with D maybe TRBD1 (5 bases). Trimming removed 0 bases from V and 4 bases from J, with 8 bases in between. The CDR3 runs 15 residues. Germline values: CDR1 SGDLS, CDR2 YYNGEE. The CDR3 region is CASSVDGGYNSPLHF. CDR3 in DNA: TGTGCCAGCAGCGTAGACGGGGGGTATAATTCACCCCTCCACTTT. The full variable domain, its missing parts supplied by reference TRBV9 and TRBJ1-6, is DSGVTQTPKHLITATGQRVTLRCSPRSGDLSVYWYQQSLDQGLQFLIQYYNGEERAKGNILERFSAQQFPDLHSELNLSSLELGDSALYFCASSVDGGYNSPLHFGNGTRLTVT.

J is TRBJ1-6 and V is TRBV18; unclear D gene. From germline, CDR1 is KGHSH and CDR2 LQKENI. This CDR3 has 15 residues. V shed 1 base and J shed 5 bases, with 9 bases lying between them. In nucleotides, the CDR3 is TGTGCCAGCTCACCACGGGTGGACCATAATTCACCCCTCCACTTT. Translated, it gives CASSPRVDHNSPLHF.

The CDR3 DNA is TGTGCCAGCAGTTCACAGGGGACTGGGGCCAACGTCCTGACTTTC. This translates into CASSSQGTGANVLTF. V usage is TRBV6-5 and J usage is TRBJ2-6; 7 nucleotides align to TRBD1. With 4 bases clipped from V and 2 bases from J, the junction kept 2 bases outside the gene matches. Germline V gene lookup returns CDR1 MNHEY and CDR2 SVGAGI. The CDR3 length is 15 residues.

This sequence joins TRBV29-1 and TRBJ2-1, with 7 bases fitting TRBD1. Germline V gene data show CDR1 as SQVTM and CDR2 as ANQGSEA. The CDR3 covers 14 residues. Trimming at V came to 6 bases and at J to 2 bases, leaving 7 bases not matched to a gene. In nucleotides, the CDR3 is TGCAGCGTCGCCCGCCAGGGGGCCTACAATGAGCAGTTCTTC. This encodes CSVARQGAYNEQFF.

Note on this clone: Other DNA sequences in the sample encode the same CDR3. The J gene is TRBJ1-2, the V gene TRBV12-3 or TRBV12-4, with 7 nucleotides matching TRBD1. The CDR3 is 13 amino acids. V dropped 3 bases and J dropped 2; count of bases not matched to a gene: 0. The DNA of the CDR3 is TGTGCCAGCAGTTTGGGACAGAACTATGGCTACACCTTC. Translation gives CASSLGQNYGYTF.

This clone was detected a few times. The CDR3 region has the DNA TGTGCCAGCAGCCAAGGAACCCACAGGGCCGCACTCAACACTGAAGCTTTCTTT. As protein: CASSQGTHRAALNTEAFF. J is TRBJ1-1 and V is TRBV3-1 (or the pseudogene TRBV3-2); the D gene is possibly TRBD1 (6 bases). This CDR3 spans 18 amino acids. Trimming stripped 1 base from V and 2 bases from J, with 20 bases between. The V gene's germline CDR1 is LGHDT and CDR2 YNNKEL (reference sequence).

This chain links TRBV3-1 (or the pseudogene TRBV3-2) with TRBJ2-1; 9 nucleotides agree with TRBD1. This CDR3 has 15 amino acids. V lost 6 bases and J lost 7; bases outside the gene matches: 10. Germline CDR1 LGHDT, CDR2 YNNKEL (reference sequence). The CDR3 DNA reads TGTGCCAGCAGACGAAGGGGACAGGGAGGAAATGAGCAGTTCTTC. It specifies CASRRRGQGGNEQFF.

V gene TRBV19 combines with J gene TRBJ1-5; maybe TRBD1 (6 bases). V gave up 1 base and J gave up 7 bases, with 14 bases separating them. The CDR3 has 15 residues. The germline V gene has CDR1 LNHDA and CDR2 SQIVND (reference sequence). This CDR3 reads CASSIGGTMSQPQHF. For the CDR3, the DNA is TGTGCCAGTAGTATAGGGGGGACAATGTCCCAGCCCCAGCATTTT.

The chain recombines TRBV3-1 (or the pseudogene TRBV3-2) with TRBJ1-1; D gene ambiguous. Germline loops: CDR1 LGHDT, CDR2 YNNKEL (reference sequence). CDR3 length: 12 residues. The V gene lost 4 bases and the J gene lost 10 bases, with 13 bases spanning the gap. The CDR3 coding sequence is TGTGCCAGCAGCCGCATGGGGATCGCAGCTTTCTTT. Translated: CASSRMGIAAFF.

V usage is TRBV4-3 and J usage is TRBJ1-2, with 8 bases aligning to TRBD1. The trim removed 4 bases at V and 6 bases at J, leaving 7 bases unmatched. The germline CDR1 and CDR2 sequences are LGHNA and YSLEER. The CDR3 extends over 14 amino acids. The DNA of the CDR3 is TGCGCCAGCAGCCGAGAGCGGACAGGGAATGGCTACACCTTC. Protein sequence: CASSRERTGNGYTF.